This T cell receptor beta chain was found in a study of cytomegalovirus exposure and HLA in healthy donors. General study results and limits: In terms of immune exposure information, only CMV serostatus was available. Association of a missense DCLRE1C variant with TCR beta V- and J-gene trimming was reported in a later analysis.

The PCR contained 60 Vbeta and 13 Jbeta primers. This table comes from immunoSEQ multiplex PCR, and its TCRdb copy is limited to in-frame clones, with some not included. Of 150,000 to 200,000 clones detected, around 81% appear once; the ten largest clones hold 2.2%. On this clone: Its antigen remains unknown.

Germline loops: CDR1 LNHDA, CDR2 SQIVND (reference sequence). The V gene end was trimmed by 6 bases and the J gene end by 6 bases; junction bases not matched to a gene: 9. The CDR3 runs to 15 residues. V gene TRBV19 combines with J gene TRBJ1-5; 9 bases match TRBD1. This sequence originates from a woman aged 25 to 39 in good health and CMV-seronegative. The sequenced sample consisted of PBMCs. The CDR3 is CASSRTDRGGQPQHF. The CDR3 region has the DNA TGTGCCAGTAGCAGAACGGACAGGGGAGGTCAGCCCCAGCATTTT.